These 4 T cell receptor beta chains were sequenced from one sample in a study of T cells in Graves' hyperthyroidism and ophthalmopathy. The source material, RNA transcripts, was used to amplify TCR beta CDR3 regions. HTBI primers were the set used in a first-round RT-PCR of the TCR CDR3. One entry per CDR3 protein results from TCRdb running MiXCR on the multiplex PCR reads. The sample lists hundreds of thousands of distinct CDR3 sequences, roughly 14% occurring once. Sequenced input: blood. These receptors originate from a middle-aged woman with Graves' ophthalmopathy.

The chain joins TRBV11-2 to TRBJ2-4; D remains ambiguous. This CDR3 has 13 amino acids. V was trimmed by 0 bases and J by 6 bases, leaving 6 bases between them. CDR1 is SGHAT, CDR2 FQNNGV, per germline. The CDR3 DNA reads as TGTGCCAGCAGCTTAGACTACAGAAACATTCAGTACTTC. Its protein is CASSLDYRNIQYF. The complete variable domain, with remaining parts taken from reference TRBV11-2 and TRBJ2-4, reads EAGVAQSPRYKIIEKRQSVAFWCNPISGHATLYWYQQILGQGPKLLIQFQNNGVVDDSQLPKDRFSAERLKGVDSTLKIQPAKLEDSAVYLCASSLDYRNIQYFGAGTRLSVL.

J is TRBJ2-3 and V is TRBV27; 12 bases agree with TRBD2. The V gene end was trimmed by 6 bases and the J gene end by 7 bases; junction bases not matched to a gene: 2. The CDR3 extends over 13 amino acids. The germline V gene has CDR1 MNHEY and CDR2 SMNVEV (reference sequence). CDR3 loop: CASSGLAGNTQYF. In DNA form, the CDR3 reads TGTGCCAGCAGCGGACTAGCGGGGAATACGCAGTATTTT.

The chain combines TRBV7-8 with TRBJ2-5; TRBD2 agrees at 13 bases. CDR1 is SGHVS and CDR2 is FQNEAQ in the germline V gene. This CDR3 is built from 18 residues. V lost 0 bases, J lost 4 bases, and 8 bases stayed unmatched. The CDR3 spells CASSLATSGRDPRETQYF. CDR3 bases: TGTGCCAGCAGCTTAGCCACTAGCGGGAGGGACCCCAGAGAGACCCAGTACTTC.

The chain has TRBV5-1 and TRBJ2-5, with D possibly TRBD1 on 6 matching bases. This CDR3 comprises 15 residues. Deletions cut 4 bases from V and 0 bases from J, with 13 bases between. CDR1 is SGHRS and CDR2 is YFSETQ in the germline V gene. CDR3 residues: CASSRPTGNQETQYF. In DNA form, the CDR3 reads TGCGCCAGCAGCCGACCGACAGGCAACCAAGAGACCCAGTACTTC.